This passage covers 11 T cell receptor beta chains from one sample sequenced in a study of T cells in women clearing cervical HPV infection. Clones were sequenced by immunoSEQ multiplex PCR, and TCRdb holds only the in-frame ones, with some missing. The sample data list approximately 41,000 clones. The sample consisted of blood buffy coat. The receptors stem from a woman aged 18 to 75 with a cervical HPV16 infection that either progressed to CIN3+ or cleared (not recorded which).

In regard to this clone: With the read ending 3 residues before the CDR3 end, the germline J gene is used to fill in that end. The chain is built from TRBV5-3 and TRBJ1-5, with D perhaps TRBD1 (6 bases). TRBV5-3 falls under the ORF class, with uncertain function. The V and J ends lost 7 bases and 2 bases respectively, with 19 bases between them. This CDR3 has 16 residues. This CDR3 reads CARLLPGGRGNQPQHF. The covered CDR3 bases are TGTGCCAGACTCCTCCCCGGGGGGCGCGGCAATCAGCCC.

Points on this clone: Read sequence stops 3 residues before the CDR3 end, and the germline J gene provides the missing end. The V and J genes are TRBV28 and TRBJ2-3; TRBD1 might be the D (5 bases). This CDR3 region has 18 residues. V was clipped by 2 bases and J by 2 bases, with 20 bases between them. Germline-derived CDR1 and CDR2 are MDHEN and SYDVKM. The CDR3 region is CASSLPLGIQGSTDTQYF. CDR3 DNA (partial): TGTGCCAGCAGTTTACCATTGGGGATTCAGGGTTCCACAGATACG. The entire variable domain, with the rest obtained from reference TRBV28 and TRBJ2-3, is as follows: DVKVTQSSRYLVKRTGEKVFLECVQDMDHENMFWYRQDPGLGLRLIYFSYDVKMKEKGDIPEGYSVSREKKERFSLILESASTNQTSMYLCASSLPLGIQGSTDTQYFGPGTRLTVL.

Turning to this clone: The read gets to within 3 residues of the CDR3 end, and the germline J gene fills in the rest. This chain uses TRBV6-1 with TRBJ2-1; 8 nucleotides agree with TRBD2. The CDR3 has 15 amino acids. V lost 2 bases and J lost 4; bases outside the gene matches: 4. The germline CDR1 and CDR2 sequences are MNHNS and SASEGT. The DNA read from the CDR3 is TGTGCCAGCAGTGAACTAGCGGGTGTATACAATGAG. Protein product: CASSELAGVYNE. The entire CDR3 protein is CASSELAGVYNEQFF.

For this clone: Sequencing ends 3 residues short of the CDR3 end; the germline J gene provides the rest. The rearrangement joins TRBV12-3 or TRBV12-4 to TRBJ1-2, with D possibly being TRBD1 (5 bases). The CDR3 length is 14 residues. Trimming shortened V by 5 bases and J by 5 bases, and 15 bases separated the two germline ends. Incomplete CDR3 DNA: TGTGCCAGCAGTCACCGCCCCCAGGGTTATGGC. Translated: CASSHRPQGYG. The whole CDR3 is CASSHRPQGYGYTF.

A word on this clone: The read halts 3 residues ahead of the CDR3 end, with the missing end drawn from the germline J gene. The genes are TRBV2 and TRBJ2-7, with 8 bases that match TRBD1. Germline V gene data show CDR1 as SNHLY and CDR2 as FYNNEI. V shed 6 bases, J shed 4 bases, and the junction held 8 bases outside the gene matches. CDR3 length: 14 residues. This chain's CDR3 is CASRLPGQAYEQYF. The sequenced CDR3 bases are TGTGCCAGCAGGCTGCCGGGACAGGCGTACGAG.

About this clone itself: The CDR3 is cut off 3 residues early in the read; its end comes from the germline J gene. This chain uses TRBV20-1 with TRBJ2-1; TRBD2 matches at 12 bases. This CDR3 has 18 residues. Looked up from germline, CDR1 is DFQATT and CDR2 is SNEGSKA (reference sequence). Trimming took 1 base from V and 4 from J; bases not matched to a gene: 11. Here the CDR3 reads CSARVASGRAPLYNEQFF. The sequenced CDR3 bases are TGCAGTGCTAGAGTGGCTAGCGGGAGGGCCCCCCTGTACAATGAG.

On this clone itself: The junction departs from the called germline gene at one end, perhaps through a read error. The sequenced fragment ends 3 residues before the CDR3 boundary, so the rest is inferred from the germline J gene. V is TRBV7-6 and J is TRBJ2-3; maybe TRBD1 (5 bases). The CDR3 sequence is 15 residues long. Germline V lookup: CDR1 SGHVS, CDR2 FNYEAQ. CDR3 DNA (partial): TGTGCCAGTAGCTTAAGGACAACTAGCACAGATACG. Encoded protein: CASSLRTTSTDT. The entire CDR3 protein reads CASSLRTTSTDTQYF. The variable domain in full, completed from reference TRBV7-6 and TRBJ2-3, reads GAGVSQSPRYKVTKRGQDVALRCDPISGHVSLYWYRQALGQGPEFLTYFNYEAQQDKSGLPNDRFSAERPEGSISTLTIQRTEQRDSAMYRCASSLRTTSTDTQYFGPGTRLTVL.

A note on this clone: The read gets to within 3 residues of the CDR3 end, and the germline J gene fills in the rest. The chain has TRBV6-2 or TRBV6-3 and TRBJ2-2, with 9 positions matching TRBD2. Germline-derived CDR1 and CDR2 are MNHEY and SVGEGT. V gave up 5 bases and J gave up 4 bases; unmatched junction bases: 5. This CDR3 is built from 15 residues. The part of the CDR3 DNA that was read is TGTGCCAGCAGTGGCCGACTAGCGGTCACCGGGGAG. Its protein is CASSGRLAVTGE. The whole CDR3 protein is CASSGRLAVTGELFF.

A remark on this clone: Read data end 3 residues before the CDR3 end; the end is taken from the germline J gene. V and J are TRBV5-4 and TRBJ2-2; D gene unclear. This CDR3 spans 16 amino acids. Germline CDR1 and CDR2: SGHNT and YYREEE (reference sequence). The ends were cut back, 1 base at V and 2 bases at J, with 12 bases in the middle. The sequenced part of the CDR3 DNA is TGTGCCAGCAGCTTGAAGGTTCAGGCCAACACCGGGGAG. Amino acid sequence: CASSLKVQANTGE. The entire CDR3 protein is CASSLKVQANTGELFF.

As to this clone: The read gets to within 3 residues of the CDR3 end, and the germline J gene fills in the rest. V usage is TRBV19 and J usage is TRBJ1-1; D might be TRBD1 (6 bases). Germline-derived CDR1 and CDR2 are LNHDA and SQIVND (reference sequence). This CDR3 is 14 amino acids long. The V gene lost 5 bases and the J gene lost 4 bases, with 14 bases spanning the gap. The CDR3 region is CASSHLGTFTEAFF. The CDR3 DNA, read in part, is TGTGCCAGTAGTCACCTGGGGACATTCACTGAA.

For this clone: Coverage ceases 3 residues before the CDR3 finishes, and the germline J gene fills in the end. This chain connects TRBV10-3 to TRBJ2-3, with a possible D match to TRBD1 (6 bases). This CDR3 region has 15 residues. Germline CDR1 reads ENHRY; CDR2 reads SYGVKD. Trimming took off 3 bases at V and 5 bases at J, with 15 bases between the two ends. Incomplete CDR3 DNA: TGTGCCATCAGTGATGGCAACAGGGCAGGAGATACG. Its protein is CAISDGNRAGDT. The complete CDR3 reads CAISDGNRAGDTQYF.